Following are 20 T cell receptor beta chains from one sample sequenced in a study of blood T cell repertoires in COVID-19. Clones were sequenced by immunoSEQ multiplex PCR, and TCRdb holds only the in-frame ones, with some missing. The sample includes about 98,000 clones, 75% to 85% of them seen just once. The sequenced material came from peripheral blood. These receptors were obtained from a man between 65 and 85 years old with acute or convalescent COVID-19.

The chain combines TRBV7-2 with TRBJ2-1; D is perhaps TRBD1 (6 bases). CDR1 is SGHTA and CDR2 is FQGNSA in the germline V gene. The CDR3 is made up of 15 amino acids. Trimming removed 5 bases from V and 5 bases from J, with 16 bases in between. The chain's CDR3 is CASSATGPRDNEQFF. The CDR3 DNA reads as TGTGCCAGCAGCGCCACAGGGCCACGGGACAATGAGCAGTTCTTC.

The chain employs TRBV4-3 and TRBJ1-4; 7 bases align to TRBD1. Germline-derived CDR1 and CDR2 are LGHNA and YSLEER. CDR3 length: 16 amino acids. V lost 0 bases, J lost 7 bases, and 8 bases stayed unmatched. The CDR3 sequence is CASSQDVTGEFEKLFF. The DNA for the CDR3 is TGCGCCAGCAGCCAAGACGTAACAGGGGAATTTGAAAAACTGTTTTTT.

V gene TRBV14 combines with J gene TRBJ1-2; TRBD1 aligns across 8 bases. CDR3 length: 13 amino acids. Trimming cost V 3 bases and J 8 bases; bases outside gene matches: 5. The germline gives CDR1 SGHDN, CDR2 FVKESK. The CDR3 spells CASSQHGQGGYTF. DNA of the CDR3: TGTGCCAGCAGCCAGCACGGACAGGGCGGCTACACCTTC.

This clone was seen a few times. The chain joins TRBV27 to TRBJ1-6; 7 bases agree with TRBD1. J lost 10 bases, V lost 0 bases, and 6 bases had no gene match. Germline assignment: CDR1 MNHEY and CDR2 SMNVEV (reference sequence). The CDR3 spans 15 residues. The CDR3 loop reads CASSLSRTGSSPLHF. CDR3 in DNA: TGTGCCAGCAGTTTATCCCGGACAGGTTCCTCACCCCTCCACTTT.

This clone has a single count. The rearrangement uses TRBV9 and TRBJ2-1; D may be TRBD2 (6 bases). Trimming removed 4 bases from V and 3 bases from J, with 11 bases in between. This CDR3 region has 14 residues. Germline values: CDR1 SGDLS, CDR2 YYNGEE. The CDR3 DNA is TGTGCCAGCAGCCAACTGACTAGCTACAATGAGCAGTTCTTC. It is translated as CASSQLTSYNEQFF.

DNA of the CDR3: TGTGCCACCAGCAGAGCTGGGAGAACCGGGGAGCTGTTTTTT. This codes for CATSRAGRTGELFF. The chain carries TRBV15 and TRBJ2-2; D possibly corresponds to TRBD2 (5 bases). V gave up 1 base and J gave up 5 bases, with 8 bases separating them. The germline CDR1 and CDR2 sequences are LNHNV and YYDKDF (reference sequence). CDR3 size: 14 residues.

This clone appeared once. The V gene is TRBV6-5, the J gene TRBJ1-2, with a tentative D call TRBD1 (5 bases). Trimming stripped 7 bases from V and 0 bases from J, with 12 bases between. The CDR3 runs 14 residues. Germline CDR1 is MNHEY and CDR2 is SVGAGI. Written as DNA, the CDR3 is TGTGCCAGCACCCCAGGGATAGCTAACTATGGCTACACCTTC. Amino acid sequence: CASTPGIANYGYTF.

As DNA, the CDR3 is TGTGCCACCCGGACTCAGGGGGTAGAGACCCAGTACTTC. It codes for CATRTQGVETQYF. The V call is TRBV6-5, the J call TRBJ2-5; 7 bases are shared with TRBD1. The V and J ends lost 10 bases and 4 bases, in that order; junction bases with no gene match: 9. This CDR3 has 13 residues. Germline V lookup: CDR1 MNHEY, CDR2 SVGAGI.

The CDR3 DNA sequence: TGTGCCAGCAGCTTAGGGCGGGATTACGAGCAGTACTTC. The encoded protein is CASSLGRDYEQYF. The chain carries TRBV7-2 and TRBJ2-7, with D tentatively TRBD2 (6 bases). This CDR3 spans 13 amino acids. Germline CDR1 and CDR2: SGHTA and FQGNSA. Between the trimmed V and J ends, which lost 1 base and 4 bases, there was a span of 8 bases.

CDR3 in DNA: TGCAGTGCTAGAGCAGTTCGCGAGCAGTACTTC. It is translated as CSARAVREQYF. The genes are TRBV20-1 and TRBJ2-7, with D uncertain. With 1 base removed from V and 6 bases from J, the gap between germline ends came to 7 bases. CDR3 length: 11 amino acids. CDR1 DFQATT and CDR2 SNEGSKA come from the germline V gene (reference sequence).

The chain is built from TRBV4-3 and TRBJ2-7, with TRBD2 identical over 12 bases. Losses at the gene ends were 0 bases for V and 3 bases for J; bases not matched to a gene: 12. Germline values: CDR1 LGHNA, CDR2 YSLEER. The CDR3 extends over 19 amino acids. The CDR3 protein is CASSQESPLAGGTYYEQYF. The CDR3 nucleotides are TGCGCCAGCAGCCAAGAATCCCCCCTAGCGGGAGGGACCTACTACGAGCAGTACTTC.

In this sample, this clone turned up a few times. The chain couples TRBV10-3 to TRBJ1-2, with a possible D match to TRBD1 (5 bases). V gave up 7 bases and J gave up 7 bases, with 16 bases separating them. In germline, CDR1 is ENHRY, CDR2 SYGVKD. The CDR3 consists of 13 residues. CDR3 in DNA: TGTGCCATCAATAGAGCCAGGGAGGGTGGCTACACCTTC. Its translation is CAINRAREGGYTF.

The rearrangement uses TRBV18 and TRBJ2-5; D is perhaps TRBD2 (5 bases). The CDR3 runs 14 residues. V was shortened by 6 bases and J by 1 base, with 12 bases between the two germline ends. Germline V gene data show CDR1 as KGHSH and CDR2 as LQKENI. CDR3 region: CASSPRATQETQYF. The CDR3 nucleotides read TGTGCCAGCTCCCCGCGGGCTACCCAAGAGACCCAGTACTTC.

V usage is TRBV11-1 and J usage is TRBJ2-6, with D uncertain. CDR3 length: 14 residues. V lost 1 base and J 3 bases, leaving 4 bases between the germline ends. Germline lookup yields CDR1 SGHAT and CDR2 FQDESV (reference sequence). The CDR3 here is CASSLERGANVLTF. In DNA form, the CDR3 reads TGTGCCAGCAGCTTAGAGCGTGGGGCCAACGTCCTGACTTTC.

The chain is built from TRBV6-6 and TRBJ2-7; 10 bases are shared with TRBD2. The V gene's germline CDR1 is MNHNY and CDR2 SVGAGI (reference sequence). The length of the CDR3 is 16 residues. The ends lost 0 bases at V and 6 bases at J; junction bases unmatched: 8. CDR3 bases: TGTGCCAGCAGTTACTCTCGTCTAGCGGGAGACGGCGAGCAGTACTTC. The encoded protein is CASSYSRLAGDGEQYF.

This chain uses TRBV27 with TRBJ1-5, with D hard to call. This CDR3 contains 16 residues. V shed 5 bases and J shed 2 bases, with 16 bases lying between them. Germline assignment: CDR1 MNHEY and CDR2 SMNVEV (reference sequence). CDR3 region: CASSPEGAEGNQPQHF. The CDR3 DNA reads TGTGCCAGCAGTCCCGAGGGAGCTGAGGGCAATCAGCCCCAGCATTTT.

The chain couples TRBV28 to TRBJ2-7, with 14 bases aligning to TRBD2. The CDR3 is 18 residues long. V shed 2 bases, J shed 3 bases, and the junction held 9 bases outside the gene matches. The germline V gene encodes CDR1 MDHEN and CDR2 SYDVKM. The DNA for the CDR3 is TGTGCCAGCAGTTTAGTGGGGTCGACTAGCGGGAGGGTCTACGAGCAGTACTTC. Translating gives CASSLVGSTSGRVYEQYF. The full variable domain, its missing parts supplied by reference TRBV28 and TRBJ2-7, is DVKVTQSSRYLVKRTGEKVFLECVQDMDHENMFWYRQDPGLGLRLIYFSYDVKMKEKGDIPEGYSVSREKKERFSLILESASTNQTSMYLCASSLVGSTSGRVYEQYFGPGTRLTVT.

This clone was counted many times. Here the CDR3 DNA reads TGTGCCAGCACCACGCACCCGGGGGCTGAAGCTTTCTTT. Its protein product is CASTTHPGAEAFF. The genes are TRBV12-3 or TRBV12-4 and TRBJ1-1, with D perhaps TRBD1 (5 bases). CDR3 length: 13 amino acids. Trimming took 7 bases from V and 6 from J, leaving 15 bases between them.

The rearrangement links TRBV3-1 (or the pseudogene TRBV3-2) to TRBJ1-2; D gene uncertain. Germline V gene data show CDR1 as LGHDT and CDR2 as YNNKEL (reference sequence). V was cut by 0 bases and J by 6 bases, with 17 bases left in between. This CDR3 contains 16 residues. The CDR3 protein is CASSQDLARATNGYTF. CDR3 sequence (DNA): TGTGCCAGCAGCCAAGATCTAGCCCGGGCAACCAATGGCTACACCTTC.

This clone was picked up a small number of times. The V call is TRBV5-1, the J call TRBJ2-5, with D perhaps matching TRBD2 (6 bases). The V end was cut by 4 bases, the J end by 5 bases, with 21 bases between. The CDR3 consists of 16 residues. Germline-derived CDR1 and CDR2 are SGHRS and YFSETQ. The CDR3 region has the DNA TGCGCCAGCAGCCCTATTCCGCCTCGGGGAGGTGAGACCCAGTACTTC. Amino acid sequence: CASSPIPPRGGETQYF.